These 16 T cell receptor beta chains share one sample of origin, sequenced in a study of blood T cell repertoires in COVID-19. Repertoires were generated with immunoSEQ multiplex PCR, while TCRdb's copy carries only in-frame clones and drops some. The sample contains 150,000 to 160,000 clones, less than 90% of which appear only once. Sequenced input: peripheral blood. The receptors here all came from a woman in her 70s with acute or convalescent COVID-19.

The chain is built from TRBV7-9 and TRBJ2-3, with 7 nucleotides matching TRBD2. J lost 2 bases, V lost 5 bases, and 10 bases had no gene match. Germline V lookup: CDR1 SEHNR, CDR2 FQNEAQ (reference sequence). The CDR3 totals 16 residues. The CDR3 DNA follows: TGTGCCAGCAGCATCCGAGCGGGGCCTGACACAGATACGCAGTATTTT. It is translated as CASSIRAGPDTDTQYF.

The chain carries TRBV3-1 (or the pseudogene TRBV3-2) and TRBJ2-3; D perhaps matches TRBD2 (6 bases). CDR1 is LGHDT, CDR2 YNNKEL, per germline (reference sequence). This CDR3 has 15 amino acids. The germline V and J ends were trimmed by 4 bases and 7 bases, with 18 bases remaining between them. Here the CDR3 reads CASSPLGTELNTQYF. CDR3 bases: TGTGCCAGCAGCCCCCTAGGGACTGAACTAAATACGCAGTATTTT.

The chain recombines TRBV4-1 with TRBJ2-2, with D possibly TRBD1 on 5 matching bases. The germline CDR1 and CDR2 sequences are MGHRA and YSYEKL. The CDR3 sequence is 15 residues long. V gave up 4 bases and J gave up 3 bases, with 12 bases separating them. CDR3 DNA sequence: TGCGCCAGCAGCCCCGACAGAGCCTACACCGGGGAGCTGTTTTTT. Amino acids: CASSPDRAYTGELFF.

The chain is built from TRBV5-5 and TRBJ2-6; TRBD2 might be the D (6 bases). Trimming cost V 4 bases and J 0 bases, with 11 bases left between them. Germline values: CDR1 SGHKS, CDR2 YYEKEE (reference sequence). The CDR3 is 16 residues long. The DNA of the CDR3 is TGTGCCAGCAGCGGCGGGACCTTCTCTGGGGCCAACGTCCTGACTTTC. Translating gives CASSGGTFSGANVLTF.

The chain couples TRBV7-2 to TRBJ2-1; D unclear. There are 13 residues in the CDR3. V lost 2 bases and J lost 7, with 9 bases in between. Germline-derived CDR1 and CDR2 are SGHTA and FQGNSA. The CDR3 sequence is CASSLTELNEQFF. DNA of the CDR3: TGTGCCAGCAGCTTAACTGAGCTAAATGAGCAGTTCTTC.

The chain uses TRBV29-1 and TRBJ2-5; 10 nucleotides align to TRBD1. The CDR3 totals 13 residues. V shed 6 bases, J shed 4 bases, and the junction held 5 bases outside the gene matches. The germline CDR1 and CDR2 sequences are SQVTM and ANQGSEA. The CDR3 loop is CSVSRDRGETQYF. The CDR3 coding sequence is TGCAGCGTCTCCCGGGACAGGGGAGAGACCCAGTACTTC.

V gene TRBV5-1 combines with J gene TRBJ2-3, with TRBD2 identical over 14 bases. V dropped 4 bases and J dropped 4; count of bases not matched to a gene: 5. Germline CDR1 SGHRS, CDR2 YFSETQ. This CDR3 is built from 16 residues. In DNA form, the CDR3 reads TGCGCCAGCAGCGGGACTAGCGGGGGCCCCGCAGATACGCAGTATTTT. Its translation is CASSGTSGGPADTQYF.

The rearrangement uses TRBV7-9 and TRBJ1-2, with 10 bases aligning to TRBD1. The germline CDR1 and CDR2 sequences are SEHNR and FQNEAQ (reference sequence). Trimming took 4 bases from V and 7 from J; bases not matched to a gene: 6. The CDR3 is 14 residues long. The CDR3 protein is CASSSRDRGGGYTF. The DNA for the CDR3 is TGTGCCAGCAGCTCCAGGGACAGGGGCGGTGGCTACACCTTC.

The chain employs TRBV5-1 and TRBJ1-6, with D uncertain. The CDR3 runs 13 residues. Germline-derived CDR1 and CDR2 are SGHRS and YFSETQ. V was trimmed by 0 bases and J by 6 bases, leaving 4 bases between them. CDR3 in DNA: TGCGCCAGCAGCTTGGAAGCTAATTCACCCCTCCACTTT. Translating gives CASSLEANSPLHF.

This rearrangement joins TRBV6-5 to TRBJ1-4, with D possibly matching TRBD1 (5 bases). V lost 0 bases and J 7 bases, leaving 15 bases between the germline ends. There are 16 residues in the CDR3. CDR1 and CDR2 (germline): MNHEY, SVGAGI. The CDR3 here is CASSYSRGRVVEKLFF. The DNA of the CDR3 is TGTGCCAGCAGTTACTCGCGGGGCAGGGTAGTTGAAAAACTGTTTTTT.

This clone was seen a single time. CDR3 nucleotide sequence: TGTGCCAGCAGTTACTCGATCGAAGGGGGATCCTACGAGCAGTACTTC. Protein product: CASSYSIEGGSYEQYF. The J gene is TRBJ2-7, the V gene TRBV6-2 or TRBV6-3; possibly TRBD1 for D (6 bases). Between the trimmed V and J ends, which lost 0 bases and 1 base, there was a span of 13 bases. Germline CDR1 MNHEY, CDR2 SVGEGT. The CDR3 loop spans 16 amino acids.

The chain recombines TRBV11-2 with TRBJ2-1, with TRBD2 matching over 9 bases. Germline trimming cut 5 bases from V and 7 bases from J; bases unmatched to any gene: 15. This CDR3 is 17 amino acids long. CDR1 is SGHAT, CDR2 FQNNGV, per germline. This CDR3 is CASSQRGAGGIRNEQFF. CDR3 coding DNA: TGTGCCAGCAGCCAGAGAGGGGCGGGGGGGATAAGGAATGAGCAGTTCTTC.

This chain links TRBV5-1 with TRBJ2-7; maybe TRBD1 (6 bases). The V end lost 0 bases, the J end lost 2 bases, and 6 bases lay between the germline ends. Germline CDR1 reads SGHRS; CDR2 reads YFSETQ. The CDR3 extends over 13 amino acids. The CDR3 DNA reads as TGCGCCAGCAGCTTGGACAGGGCCTACGAGCAGTACTTC. This sequence encodes CASSLDRAYEQYF.

V is TRBV29-1 and J is TRBJ1-1; perhaps TRBD1 as D (5 bases). The germline gives CDR1 SQVTM, CDR2 ANQGSEA. This CDR3 region has 13 residues. The germline V and J ends were trimmed by 4 bases and 7 bases, with 16 bases remaining between them. Here the CDR3 reads CSVGGSREGEAFF. The CDR3 region has the DNA TGCAGCGTTGGGGGGAGCAGGGAGGGTGAAGCTTTCTTT.

The CDR3 sequence: CASSQAGARTEAFF. DNA of the CDR3: TGTGCCAGCAGCCAAGCGGGAGCACGCACTGAAGCTTTCTTT. The chain links TRBV4-2 to TRBJ1-1; no clear D gene. The V gene's germline CDR1 is LGHNA and CDR2 YNFKEQ. V shed 1 base and J shed 4 bases, with 10 bases lying between them. This CDR3 contains 14 residues.

This clone was counted a single time. V is TRBV5-1 and J is TRBJ2-6; 8 bases fit TRBD1. This CDR3 comprises 18 residues. CDR1 is SGHRS and CDR2 is YFSETQ in the germline V gene. The V gene end was trimmed by 1 base and the J gene end by 1 base; junction bases not matched to a gene: 7. The CDR3 protein is CASSLIPGGASGANVLTF. DNA of the CDR3: TGCGCCAGCAGCTTGATTCCAGGGGGCGCTTCTGGGGCCAACGTCCTGACTTTC.